This record concerns one T cell receptor (beta chain) sequence. Sequencing was performed with immunoSEQ multiplex PCR; in TCRdb, only in-frame clones are kept and a portion is missing. Of about 1 million clones detected, 65% to 75% appear once; the ten largest clones hold approximately 1.5%. CDR3 size: 17 residues. CDR1 and CDR2 (germline): SEHNR, FQNEAQ (reference sequence). V was cut by 0 bases and J by 0 bases, with 14 bases left in between. These data come from a study of shared clonotypes between healthy human individuals. This TCR was recovered from a man aged 18 to 29 in good health. The sequencing input was memory CD4+ T cells sorted from blood. Documented subset: CD45RA-negative fraction. The gene calls are TRBV7-9 and TRBJ1-1, with D tentatively TRBD1 (5 bases). The CDR3 DNA is TGTGCCAGCAGCTTAGCGAGACAGTGGCTTCTGAACACTGAAGCTTTCTTT. This sequence encodes CASSLARQWLLNTEAFF.